A single sample is the source of the 5 T cell receptor beta chains below, sequenced in a study of blood T cell repertoires in COVID-19 (dated by TCRdb to 2018 to 2020). Library construction relied on the immunoSEQ multiplex PCR assay. TCRdb carries this immuneACCESS record with in-frame sequences only. Its versions omit some clonotypes, under half of them owing to an unresolved V gene in the studies checked, with the rest unexplained. The sample table contains about 490,000 clones; only one count was recorded for 70% to 90% of them. The top ten constitute about 3.2% of the sample. Material: peripheral blood. These receptors originate from a human donor in a cohort sampled during active COVID-19.

This chain links TRBV5-1 with TRBJ1-1; 11 nucleotides line up with TRBD1. V gave up 4 bases and J gave up 3 bases; unmatched junction bases: 2. The germline gives CDR1 SGHRS, CDR2 YFSETQ. The CDR3 covers 14 residues. The CDR3 nucleotides read TGCGCCAGCAGCGGGGACAGGGGGTACACTGAAGCTTTCTTT. Its translation is CASSGDRGYTEAFF.

The V call is TRBV5-1, the J call TRBJ2-5; the match to TRBD2 covers 7 bases. Looked up from germline, CDR1 is SGHRS and CDR2 is YFSETQ. CDR3 length: 12 residues. V lost 5 bases, J lost 5 bases, and 3 bases stayed unmatched. The CDR3 protein is CASRGEGETQYF. CDR3 in DNA: TGCGCCAGCAGAGGGGAGGGGGAGACCCAGTACTTC.

This chain links TRBV4-3 with TRBJ2-7; 10 nucleotides match TRBD2. Germline CDR1 reads LGHNA; CDR2 reads YSLEER. This CDR3 has 16 residues. The V segment lost 1 base and the J segment 4 bases; nucleotides outside the gene matches: 7. The CDR3 loop is CASSQAFGTSVYEQYF. The CDR3 bases are TGCGCCAGCAGCCAAGCATTTGGGACTAGCGTTTACGAGCAGTACTTC.

V gene TRBV5-5 combines with J gene TRBJ2-7; 9 positions match TRBD1. The junction had 7 bases not matched to a gene; V was cut back by 2 bases and J by 4 bases. The germline V gene has CDR1 SGHKS and CDR2 YYEKEE (reference sequence). The CDR3 is made up of 15 amino acids. The CDR3 DNA reads as TGTGCCAGCAGCTTTTCCGGGACAGGGCCATACGAGCAGTACTTC. This codes for CASSFSGTGPYEQYF.

The rearrangement joins TRBV6-4 to TRBJ1-1; TRBD1 agrees at 10 bases. Germline assignment: CDR1 MRHNA and CDR2 SNTAGT. Losses at the gene ends were 6 bases for V and 3 bases for J; bases not matched to a gene: 7. This CDR3 has 15 amino acids. The CDR3 DNA reads as TGTGCCAGCAGAAACAGGGACAGGGGTGACACTGAAGCTTTCTTT. It is translated as CASRNRDRGDTEAFF.